These 31 T cell receptor beta chains originate from one sample sequenced in a study of cytomegalovirus exposure and HLA in healthy donors. PCR amplification relied on 60 Vbeta primers (plus 13 Jbeta primers). The repertoire was sequenced with immunoSEQ multiplex PCR; TCRdb's copy has only in-frame clones and lacks some. The data show some 130,000 clones, around three quarters seen once. Sample: PBMCs. The receptors were sampled from a woman aged 50 to 60 in good health and CMV-seronegative.

As DNA, the CDR3 is TGCAGCACTACCGGGACAGGGGGAGGTGAGCAGTTCTTC. It translates to CSTTGTGGGEQFF. The chain combines TRBV29-1 with TRBJ2-1; TRBD1 agrees at 11 bases. The CDR3 has 13 residues. Trimming removed 8 bases from V and 9 bases from J; junction bases left unmatched: 9. Looked up from germline, CDR1 is SQVTM and CDR2 is ANQGSEA.

The chain joins TRBV5-5 to TRBJ2-7; 9 bases agree with TRBD2. The trim removed 0 bases at V and 2 bases at J, leaving 9 bases unmatched. Looked up from germline, CDR1 is SGHKS and CDR2 is YYEKEE (reference sequence). This CDR3 is built from 17 residues. CDR3 sequence: CASSLEGLAGNTYEQYV. CDR3 bases: TGTGCCAGCAGCTTGGAAGGTCTAGCGGGAAATACCTACGAGCAGTACGTC.

The chain links TRBV18 to TRBJ2-7, with D perhaps matching TRBD2 (5 bases). There are 17 residues in the CDR3. The germline CDR1 and CDR2 sequences are KGHSH and LQKENI. V lost 0 bases and J lost 5, with 20 bases in between. CDR3 residues: CASSPPSRGMGYDEQYF. The CDR3 DNA sequence: TGTGCCAGCTCACCACCTTCACGAGGGATGGGCTACGACGAGCAGTACTTC.

This chain uses TRBV21-1 with TRBJ1-2; TRBD1, the table's D call, was not compared with the DNA. TRBV21-1 is a known pseudogene. CDR3 length: 14 residues. The CDR3: CASSKDRGRYGYTF. CDR3 nucleotide sequence: TGTGCCAGCAGCAAAGACAGGGGGAGGTATGGCTACACCTTC.

This clone was seen just once. The chain links TRBV27 to TRBJ2-1, with 8 bases aligning to TRBD2. This CDR3 spans 16 amino acids. V was clipped by 4 bases and J by 1 base; unmatched bases: 6. Looked up from germline, CDR1 is MNHEY and CDR2 is SMNVEV (reference sequence). The CDR3 here is CASSSPAGESYNEQFF. The CDR3 bases are TGTGCCAGCAGTTCCCCAGCGGGAGAATCCTACAATGAGCAGTTCTTC.

The CDR3 reads CASSQGVDRSTEAFF. The CDR3 DNA is TGTGCCAGCAGCCAAGGGGTCGACCGGAGCACTGAAGCTTTCTTT. This chain joins TRBV14 and TRBJ1-1; D is undetermined. The CDR3 runs to 15 residues. Germline V gene data show CDR1 as SGHDN and CDR2 as FVKESK. The V gene lost 1 base and the J gene lost 4 bases, with 13 bases spanning the gap.

The chain joins TRBV7-2 to TRBJ1-1, with 7 nucleotides matching TRBD1. The V gene's germline CDR1 is SGHTA and CDR2 FQGNSA. V lost 4 bases, J lost 7 bases, and 9 bases stayed unmatched. CDR3 length equals 14 residues. The CDR3 coding sequence is TGTGCCAGCAGCTCTAGACAGGGCGCCAGTGAAGCTTTCTTT. Amino acids: CASSSRQGASEAFF.

The chain uses TRBV30 and TRBJ2-7, with 10 bases matching TRBD1. This CDR3 has 15 amino acids. Per germline, CDR1 GTSNPN and CDR2 SVGIG (reference sequence). Trimming took 4 bases from V and 3 from J; bases not matched to a gene: 9. This chain's CDR3 is CAWMPPGQGIYEQYF. As DNA, the CDR3 is TGTGCCTGGATGCCTCCGGGACAGGGGATCTACGAGCAGTACTTC.

V and J are TRBV19 and TRBJ1-2, with TRBD1 matching 10 bases. After removal of 3 bases from V and 8 bases from J, the junction contained 9 bases not matched to a gene. This CDR3 contains 15 residues. CDR1 LNHDA and CDR2 SQIVND come from the germline V gene (reference sequence). In DNA, the CDR3 is TGTGCCAGTAGTATTGCCGGACAGGGGGGGAGAGGCTACACCTTC. This translates into CASSIAGQGGRGYTF. The full variable domain, rest sourced from reference TRBV19 and TRBJ1-2, is DGGITQSPKYLFRKEGQNVTLSCEQNLNHDAMYWYRQDPGQGLRLIYYSQIVNDFQKGDIAEGYSVSREKKESFPLTVTSAQKNPTAFYLCASSIAGQGGRGYTFGSGTRLTVV.

This clone was seen more than once but under ten times. The chain's CDR3 is CASSEIVSGNTIYF. DNA for the CDR3: TGTGCCAGCAGCGAAATAGTCTCTGGAAACACCATATATTTT. The V and J genes are TRBV9 and TRBJ1-3; unclear D gene. The CDR3 contains 14 residues. Germline V gives CDR1 SGDLS, CDR2 YYNGEE. Between the trimmed V and J ends, which lost 3 bases and 0 bases, there was a span of 7 bases. The variable domain in full, with the rest retrieved from reference TRBV9 and TRBJ1-3, is DSGVTQTPKHLITATGQRVTLRCSPRSGDLSVYWYQQSLDQGLQFLIQYYNGEERAKGNILERFSAQQFPDLHSELNLSSLELGDSALYFCASSEIVSGNTIYFGEGSWLTVV.

This sequence joins TRBV27 and TRBJ1-1, with 7 bases aligning to TRBD1. Germline lookup yields CDR1 MNHEY and CDR2 SMNVEV (reference sequence). The CDR3 spans 16 residues. Unmatched junction bases numbered 13, after V lost 6 bases and J lost 3 bases. The CDR3 bases are TGTGCCAGCAGCACCGATAAGAGGGGGCTGGACACTGAAGCTTTCTTT. Amino acids: CASSTDKRGLDTEAFF.

V and J are TRBV10-3 and TRBJ2-2, with D maybe TRBD2 (5 bases). Looked up from germline, CDR1 is ENHRY and CDR2 is SYGVKD. The CDR3 length is 14 residues. The ends were cut back, 5 bases at V and 3 bases at J, with 10 bases in the middle. DNA of the CDR3: TGTGCCATCAGTCTGACTACCGACACCGGGGAGCTGTTTTTT. Translated, it gives CAISLTTDTGELFF.

The chain has TRBV5-1 and TRBJ2-1; 7 bases map to TRBD2. The CDR3 runs to 18 residues. The V gene's germline CDR1 is SGHRS and CDR2 YFSETQ. The trim removed 0 bases at V and 0 bases at J, leaving 9 bases unmatched. The CDR3 DNA follows: TGCGCCAGCAGCTTGGCGCTAGCGGTACCCAGCTCCTACAATGAGCAGTTCTTC. Protein: CASSLALAVPSSYNEQFF. Complete variable domain (other parts from reference TRBV5-1 and TRBJ2-1): KAGVTQTPRYLIKTRGQQVTLSCSPISGHRSVSWYQQTPGQGLQFLFEYFSETQRNKGNFPGRFSGRQFSNSRSEMNVSTLELGDSALYLCASSLALAVPSSYNEQFFGPGTRLTVL.

This clone is a singleton in its sample. The chain combines TRBV2 with TRBJ2-2; perhaps TRBD2 as D (5 bases). The V and J ends lost 6 bases and 2 bases respectively, with 10 bases between them. This CDR3 is built from 14 residues. Germline CDR1 and CDR2: SNHLY and FYNNEI. The CDR3 nucleotides are TGTGCCAGCAGGGAGCGGACTAACACCGGGGAGCTGTTTTTT. As protein: CASRERTNTGELFF.

The rearrangement links TRBV15 to TRBJ2-1; D not resolved. The CDR3 is 16 amino acids. V was trimmed by 0 bases and J by 6 bases, leaving 15 bases between them. Germline assignment: CDR1 LNHNV and CDR2 YYDKDF (reference sequence). The CDR3 is CATSRDMPAALNEQFF. CDR3 bases: TGTGCCACCAGCAGAGATATGCCCGCGGCGCTCAATGAGCAGTTCTTC. The full variable domain, in which reference TRBV15 and TRBJ2-1 provide the parts outside the CDR3, is DAMVIQNPRYQVTQFGKPVTLSCSQTLNHNVMYWYQQKSSQAPKLLFHYYDKDFNNEADTPDNFQSRRPNTSFCFLDIRSPGLGDTAMYLCATSRDMPAALNEQFFGPGTRLTVL.

V gene TRBV6-1 combines with J gene TRBJ2-5, with D unclear. V was clipped by 5 bases and J by 4 bases, with 5 bases between them. The germline CDR1 and CDR2 sequences are MNHNS and SASEGT. CDR3 length equals 11 residues. CDR3 region: CASSYRETQYF. DNA for the CDR3: TGTGCCAGCAGTTACAGAGAGACCCAGTACTTC.

The chain combines TRBV7-2 with TRBJ2-5, with 15 bases identical to TRBD2. J was trimmed by 10 bases and V by 5 bases; bases with no gene match: 11. From germline, CDR1 is SGHTA and CDR2 FQGNSA. CDR3 size: 16 residues. CDR3 protein: CASSASGLAGGPDQYF. The CDR3, as DNA: TGTGCCAGCAGCGCGTCCGGACTAGCGGGAGGGCCTGACCAGTACTTC.

The chain carries TRBV30 and TRBJ2-4; weak D call: TRBD1 (6 bases). This CDR3 contains 14 residues. Germline values: CDR1 GTSNPN, CDR2 SVGIG (reference sequence). V dropped 4 bases and J dropped 4 bases, with 14 bases sitting between them. CDR3 DNA sequence: TGTGCCTGGACGATCCGGGACACGAAAAACATTCAGTACTTC. Encoded protein: CAWTIRDTKNIQYF.

The V and J genes are TRBV30 and TRBJ1-2, with 8 bases fitting TRBD1. After removal of 4 bases from V and 2 bases from J, the junction contained 6 bases not matched to a gene. This CDR3 is 14 amino acids long. CDR1 GTSNPN and CDR2 SVGIG come from the germline V gene (reference sequence). CDR3 loop: CAWNGQGANYGYTF. The DNA of the CDR3 is TGTGCCTGGAATGGGCAGGGGGCCAACTATGGCTACACCTTC.

The genes are TRBV7-2 and TRBJ2-7; D is uncertain. Germline CDR1 reads SGHTA; CDR2 reads FQGNSA. V was pared by 1 base and J by 3 bases, with 16 bases between. CDR3 size: 16 residues. CDR3 DNA: TGTGCCAGCAGCTTAGAAAAGTCGATACGCGGCTACGAGCAGTACTTC. Encoded protein: CASSLEKSIRGYEQYF.

This clone was picked up a small number of times. This chain uses TRBV7-2 with TRBJ1-1, with D unclear. Germline CDR1 is SGHTA and CDR2 is FQGNSA. The CDR3 extends over 14 amino acids. Trimming cost V 1 base and J 1 base, with 7 bases left between them. The CDR3 DNA reads as TGTGCCAGCAGCTTAGGTCCAGAGAACACTGAAGCTTTCTTT. This codes for CASSLGPENTEAFF.

Here the CDR3 reads CAWSVSGFRGIRETQYF. CDR3 DNA: TGTGCCTGGAGTGTGTCGGGCTTCCGGGGTATCCGGGAGACCCAGTACTTC. V gene TRBV30 combines with J gene TRBJ2-5; perhaps TRBD2 as D (5 bases). The CDR3 is 17 amino acids. The germline V gene has CDR1 GTSNPN and CDR2 SVGIG (reference sequence). The V and J ends lost 0 bases and 5 bases respectively, with 22 bases between them.

As concerns this clone: The junction departs from germline at one end; a sequencing error may be responsible. CDR3 in amino acids: CASGQVLAGLNTGELFF. Written as DNA, the CDR3 is TGCGCCAGCGGCCAAGTCCTAGCGGGATTAAACACCGGGGAGCTGTTTTTT. The chain employs TRBV4-3 and TRBJ2-2, with 9 nucleotides matching TRBD2. Per germline, CDR1 LGHNA and CDR2 YSLEER. The CDR3 sequence is 17 residues long.

J is TRBJ1-4 and V is TRBV11-2, with D unresolved. The CDR3 has 11 amino acids. The germline CDR1 and CDR2 sequences are SGHAT and FQNNGV. V was shortened by 4 bases and J by 10 bases, with 7 bases between the two germline ends. This chain's CDR3 is CASSYVGKLFF. The CDR3 region has the DNA TGTGCCAGCAGCTACGTCGGAAAACTGTTTTTT.

The chain carries TRBV5-4 and TRBJ1-1; 10 bases line up with TRBD1. Unmatched junction bases numbered 13, after V lost 7 bases and J lost 4 bases. CDR1 and CDR2 (germline): SGHNT, YYREEE (reference sequence). The CDR3 covers 16 residues. CDR3 amino acids: CASHRDRGFFGTEAFF. As DNA, the CDR3 is TGTGCCAGCCACCGGGACAGGGGTTTTTTCGGCACTGAAGCTTTCTTT.

The chain recombines TRBV5-1 with TRBJ2-5; 8 bases are a match to TRBD1. CDR1 is SGHRS and CDR2 is YFSETQ in the germline V gene. V lost 4 bases, J lost 6 bases, and 20 bases stayed unmatched. The CDR3 length is 18 residues. CDR3: CASSREPGTGRTVKTQYF. In DNA form, the CDR3 reads TGCGCCAGCAGCAGGGAACCCGGGACAGGACGCACAGTGAAGACCCAGTACTTC.

The chain links TRBV29-1 to TRBJ1-1; the D gene is possibly TRBD1 (5 bases). V dropped 4 bases and J dropped 1 base, with 7 bases sitting between them. This CDR3 contains 12 residues. CDR1 SQVTM and CDR2 ANQGSEA come from the germline V gene. CDR3 DNA: TGCAGCGTTGGCAGGGAGAACACTGAAGCTTTCTTT. Translating it yields CSVGRENTEAFF. Full variable domain (missing parts from reference TRBV29-1 and TRBJ1-1): SAVISQKPSRDICQRGTSLTIQCQVDSQVTMMFWYRQQPGQSLTLIATANQGSEATYESGFVIDKFPISRPNLTFSTLTVSNMSPEDSSIYLCSVGRENTEAFFGQGTRLTVV.

The chain employs TRBV21-1 and TRBJ2-7; the D segment call TRBD1 is taken from the table without a DNA check. TRBV21-1 is a listed pseudogene. There are 16 residues in the CDR3. This CDR3 reads CASSPPGTPYSYEQYF. DNA for the CDR3: TGTGCCAGCAGCCCTCCCGGGACACCCTACTCCTACGAGCAGTACTTC.

This clone appeared once. V and J are TRBV2 and TRBJ2-2; 11 nucleotides match TRBD1. The ends lost 6 bases at V and 4 bases at J; junction bases unmatched: 19. This CDR3 has 20 amino acids. Germline CDR1 is SNHLY and CDR2 is FYNNEI. The CDR3 reads CASRPGQGGFGRGITGELFF. The CDR3 bases are TGTGCCAGCAGGCCGGGACAGGGGGGTTTCGGGAGGGGGATCACCGGGGAGCTGTTTTTT.

Worth noting for this clone: This same CDR3 is encoded by further DNA sequences in the sample. The V call is TRBV5-1, the J call TRBJ2-7; 10 positions match TRBD1. Looked up from germline, CDR1 is SGHRS and CDR2 is YFSETQ. The CDR3 is 14 amino acids. V lost 4 bases, J lost 3 bases, and 4 bases stayed unmatched. The CDR3 is CASSPGTGVYEQYF. DNA of the CDR3: TGCGCCAGCAGCCCGGGGACAGGGGTCTACGAGCAGTACTTC.

The chain recombines TRBV6-5 with TRBJ1-2, with TRBD1 as a possible D gene (5 bases). The V gene lost 2 bases and the J gene lost 8 bases, with 12 bases spanning the gap. Per germline, CDR1 MNHEY and CDR2 SVGAGI. The CDR3 is 13 residues long. CDR3 sequence (DNA): TGTGCCAGCAGTTACGGGGCAGGGATCGGCTACACCTTC. As protein: CASSYGAGIGYTF.